The 25 T cell receptor beta chains listed next were all sequenced from one sample in a study of vaccination effects on CD4 cells after COVID-19. These TCRs' antigens remain unknown. The method was immunoSEQ multiplex PCR; TCRdb's version includes in-frame clones alone and lacks a portion of them. The table has 75,000 to 100,000 clones, around four fifths seen once. Before sequencing took place, the ViraFEST assay used viral peptide pools to expand antigen-specific CD4+ T cells. Following 10 days of culture, CD4+ T cells were isolated. The vaccine given was either BNT162b2 or mRNA-1273, in two doses. Material: CD4+ T cells from PBMCs cultured with HCoV-OC43 spike peptides, obtained after COVID-19 vaccination. The subset denotes: HCoV-OC43 spike overlapping peptide pool stimulation. The receptors were sampled from a human donor who received a COVID-19 vaccine.

J is TRBJ2-2 and V is TRBV11-2; D is possibly TRBD2 (7 bases). V gave up 1 base and J gave up 3 bases, with 21 bases separating them. The CDR3 covers 19 residues. Germline V gene data show CDR1 as SGHAT and CDR2 as FQNNGV. The CDR3 bases are TGTGCCAGCAGCTTAGGGGGTTCAAGGGGGGGCGCTTACACCGGGGAGCTGTTTTTT. Translated: CASSLGGSRGGAYTGELFF.

The chain employs TRBV24-1 and TRBJ2-7, with D possibly TRBD2 on 5 matching bases. This CDR3 has 15 residues. Germline CDR1 and CDR2: KGHDR and SFDVKD. Trimming shortened V by 4 bases and J by 3 bases, and 15 bases separated the two germline ends. The CDR3 protein is CATSESRAVIYEQYV. The CDR3 DNA sequence: TGTGCCACCAGTGAGTCGAGGGCAGTGATCTACGAGCAGTACGTC.

The chain uses TRBV14 and TRBJ1-1, with a weak D call TRBD1 (6 bases). The length of the CDR3 is 17 residues. The germline V gene has CDR1 SGHDN and CDR2 FVKESK. The ends were cut back, 1 base at V and 1 base at J, with 16 bases in the middle. CDR3 bases: TGTGCCAGCAGCCAAGGTCAAAGAAAAGGGGGGAACACTGAAGCTTTCTTT. It translates to CASSQGQRKGGNTEAFF.

The chain carries TRBV5-1 and TRBJ1-2, with a tentative D call TRBD1 (6 bases). Germline CDR1 is SGHRS and CDR2 is YFSETQ. V was clipped by 2 bases and J by 0 bases, with 8 bases between them. The CDR3 length is 14 residues. CDR3 nucleotide sequence: TGCGCCAGCAGCTTAGGGGACACTAACTATGGCTACACCTTC. Translation: CASSLGDTNYGYTF.

V is TRBV25-1 and J is TRBJ2-7; 9 bases are a match to TRBD1. CDR3 length: 12 amino acids. The germline gives CDR1 MGHDK, CDR2 SYGVNS. V was clipped by 5 bases and J by 12 bases; unmatched bases: 8. CDR3: CASSPSGQGLYV. The CDR3 region has the DNA TGTGCCAGCAGTCCTTCGGGACAGGGATTGTACGTC.

This chain joins TRBV6-2 or TRBV6-3 and TRBJ2-3, with D tentatively TRBD2 (5 bases). CDR3 length: 14 residues. Trimming took off 1 base at V and 5 bases at J, with 10 bases between the two ends. In germline, CDR1 is MNHEY, CDR2 SVGEGT. For the CDR3, the DNA is TGTGCCAGCAGTTACTGGAGTGCGGGAGATACGCAGTATTTT. Amino acid sequence: CASSYWSAGDTQYF.

The chain carries TRBV6-2 or TRBV6-3 and TRBJ1-2; 11 bases line up with TRBD1. Germline lookup yields CDR1 MNHEY and CDR2 SVGEGT. The junction had 7 bases not matched to a gene; V was cut back by 3 bases and J by 7 bases. This CDR3 has 15 residues. CDR3 DNA sequence: TGTGCCAGCAGTTATCATGGACAGGGGGCGTCTGGCTACACCTTC. Amino acid sequence: CASSYHGQGASGYTF.

The chain uses TRBV27 and TRBJ2-5; 11 positions agree with TRBD1. CDR1 and CDR2 from the germline V gene are MNHEY and SMNVEV (reference sequence). The CDR3 totals 15 residues. The trim removed 0 bases at V and 5 bases at J, leaving 2 bases unmatched. The CDR3 sequence is CASSLSGQGDETQYF. CDR3 DNA sequence: TGTGCCAGCAGTTTATCGGGACAGGGGGACGAGACCCAGTACTTC.

The chain links TRBV7-6 to TRBJ1-4, with 8 positions matching TRBD1. The CDR3 extends over 16 amino acids. The germline V gene encodes CDR1 SGHVS and CDR2 FNYEAQ. Trimming removed 3 bases from V and 6 bases from J; junction bases left unmatched: 9. CDR3 nucleotides: TGTGCCAGCAGCTTTGGCAGGGGGCGAAGGGATGAAAAACTGTTTTTT. Amino acid sequence: CASSFGRGRRDEKLFF. The variable domain in full, completed from reference TRBV7-6 and TRBJ1-4, reads GAGVSQSPRYKVTKRGQDVALRCDPISGHVSLYWYRQALGQGPEFLTYFNYEAQQDKSGLPNDRFSAERPEGSISTLTIQRTEQRDSAMYRCASSFGRGRRDEKLFFGSGTQLSVL.

This sequence joins TRBV12-3 or TRBV12-4 and TRBJ1-6; tentatively, D is TRBD1 (6 bases). The V end lost 6 bases, the J end lost 8 bases, and 11 bases lay between the germline ends. This CDR3 comprises 13 residues. For the CDR3, the DNA is TGTGCCAGCAGGACAGGACGGGATTCACCCCTCCACTTT. Its protein is CASRTGRDSPLHF.

The V gene is TRBV7-9, the J gene TRBJ2-2; TRBD2 is a possible D gene (5 bases). With 6 bases removed from V and 7 bases from J, the gap between germline ends came to 9 bases. The CDR3 has 12 amino acids. Germline CDR1 SEHNR, CDR2 FQNEAQ (reference sequence). CDR3 coding DNA: TGTGCCAGCAGTTTTAGCGTCGGGGAGCTGTTTTTT. It codes for CASSFSVGELFF.

DNA of the CDR3: TGTGCCAGCAGCTTAGTACAGGGGGCGGTTGGCTACACCTTC. Translation gives CASSLVQGAVGYTF. The chain combines TRBV7-8 with TRBJ1-2; TRBD1 matches at 9 bases. This CDR3 has 14 residues. J gave up 7 bases and V 1 base, and 4 bases lay outside the gene matches. Germline CDR1 SGHVS, CDR2 FQNEAQ. Supplemented by reference TRBV7-8 and TRBJ1-2, the full variable domain reads GAGVSQSPRYKVAKRGQDVALRCDPISGHVSLFWYQQALGQGPEFLTYFQNEAQLDKSGLPSDRFFAERPEGSVSTLKIQRTQQEDSAVYLCASSLVQGAVGYTFGSGTRLTVV.

CDR3 sequence (DNA): TGTGCCAGCAGCTTGGGTAAGGGGACCAAAAACATTCAGTACTTC. It yields the protein CASSLGKGTKNIQYF. The chain uses TRBV5-4 and TRBJ2-4, with D perhaps TRBD1 (5 bases). The CDR3 has 15 amino acids. Trimming cost V 0 bases and J 2 bases, with 9 bases left between them. CDR1 is SGHNT and CDR2 is YYREEE in the germline V gene (reference sequence).

The chain recombines TRBV6-5 with TRBJ2-5; TRBD2 matches 9 bases. The germline gives CDR1 MNHEY, CDR2 SVGAGI. The CDR3 is 15 amino acids. The ends lost 0 bases at V and 5 bases at J; junction bases unmatched: 4. CDR3 DNA: TGTGCCAGCAGTTACTCCGGGACTAGCTGGGAGACCCAGTACTTC. It specifies CASSYSGTSWETQYF.

This clone has more than one count but fewer than ten. The chain couples TRBV4-1 to TRBJ1-3; no clear D gene. V was trimmed by 0 bases and J by 0 bases, leaving 9 bases between them. This CDR3 contains 16 residues. CDR1 MGHRA and CDR2 YSYEKL come from the germline V gene. The CDR3 region has the DNA TGCGCCAGCAGCCAAGATACTCCAAGCTCTGGAAACACCATATATTTT. Translated: CASSQDTPSSGNTIYF.

This clone was found a few times. The chain links TRBV7-4 to TRBJ2-7; no definite D call. V gave up 9 bases and J gave up 1 base, with 16 bases separating them. The germline CDR1 and CDR2 sequences are SGHVT and SQSDAQ. This CDR3 contains 14 residues. CDR3 sequence (DNA): TGTGCCAGGGGATATGGTGCGGCGTCCTACGAGCAGTACGTC. This codes for CARGYGAASYEQYV.

The rearrangement uses TRBV5-8 and TRBJ1-5; D might be TRBD1 (5 bases). The CDR3 consists of 14 residues. The germline gives CDR1 SGHTS, CDR2 YDEGEE. V lost 5 bases and J lost 12, with 21 bases in between. In DNA form, the CDR3 reads TGTGCCAGCAGATCTACCCGGGACGACAAGCACCAGCATTTT. Amino acids: CASRSTRDDKHQHF.

This clone was detected only once. The genes are TRBV28 and TRBJ2-7, with D possibly TRBD1 on 6 matching bases. The length of the CDR3 is 13 residues. Looked up from germline, CDR1 is MDHEN and CDR2 is SYDVKM. V was cut by 2 bases and J by 4 bases, with 9 bases left in between. The CDR3 DNA reads as TGTGCCAGCAGTTTAGGGGGCTCTTACGAGCAGTACGTC. Amino acid sequence: CASSLGGSYEQYV.

The chain links TRBV9 to TRBJ1-5, with D possibly TRBD1 on 5 matching bases. The CDR3 has 17 residues. Germline CDR1 SGDLS, CDR2 YYNGEE. V was shortened by 4 bases and J by 0 bases, with 17 bases between the two germline ends. The CDR3 loop is CASSPTDSLYSNQPQHF. The CDR3 DNA sequence: TGTGCCAGCAGCCCCACAGACAGCCTCTATAGCAATCAGCCCCAGCATTTT.

This rearrangement joins TRBV4-1 to TRBJ1-4; 10 bases fit TRBD1. The CDR3 has 16 amino acids. V dropped 4 bases and J dropped 8; count of bases not matched to a gene: 10. From germline, CDR1 is MGHRA and CDR2 YSYEKL. The CDR3 DNA reads as TGCGCCAGCAGCCCGGGACAGGGGCCCTTTGGAGAAAAACTGTTTTTT. Its translation is CASSPGQGPFGEKLFF.

This rearrangement joins TRBV6-1 to TRBJ1-3, with a possible D match to TRBD1 (6 bases). V was clipped by 1 base and J by 0 bases, with 10 bases between them. Germline CDR1 reads MNHNS; CDR2 reads SASEGT. This CDR3 comprises 16 residues. For the CDR3, the DNA is TGTGCCAGCAGTGAAGGGCAGGGGTTCTCTGGAAACACCATATATTTT. Encoded protein: CASSEGQGFSGNTIYF.

J is TRBJ2-3 and V is TRBV6-2 or TRBV6-3; 8 nucleotides line up with TRBD1. With V trimmed by 5 bases and J by 4 bases, 5 bases remained unmatched. Germline CDR1 and CDR2: MNHEY and SVGEGT. The CDR3 totals 14 residues. CDR3 residues: CASSDDRGADTQYF. The DNA of the CDR3 is TGTGCCAGCAGTGATGACAGGGGAGCAGATACGCAGTATTTT.

The chain couples TRBV23-1 to TRBJ2-7, with TRBD2 as a possible D gene (6 bases). TRBV23-1 is annotated as an ORF whose role is uncertain. The CDR3 has 16 residues. The V end lost 0 bases, the J end lost 3 bases, and 15 bases lay between the germline ends. The DNA of the CDR3 is TGCGCCAGCAGTCAATCCCCCGGAGGGCTGGGCTACGAGCAGTACGTC. This encodes CASSQSPGGLGYEQYV.

With respect to this clone: Other DNA sequences from this sample encode an identical CDR3 as well. The rearrangement uses TRBV2 and TRBJ2-5; D is unresolved. The V and J ends lost 4 bases and 2 bases respectively, with 2 bases between them. This CDR3 comprises 11 residues. The germline gives CDR1 SNHLY, CDR2 FYNNEI. Written as DNA, the CDR3 is TGTGCCAGCAGTGTACAAGAGACCCAGTACTTC. This codes for CASSVQETQYF.

A few counts support this clone. The chain joins TRBV24-1 to TRBJ2-2, with no clear D. Deletions cut 2 bases from V and 0 bases from J, with 9 bases between. CDR3 length: 16 residues. Germline CDR1 KGHDR, CDR2 SFDVKD. The chain's CDR3 is CATSDSGYTNTGELFF. CDR3 DNA sequence: TGTGCCACCAGTGATTCCGGGTACACGAACACCGGGGAGCTGTTTTTT.